This entry describes one T cell receptor (beta chain). Antigen: not known. This sample stems from a study of cytomegalovirus exposure and HLA in healthy donors. Study-level background: Early released data comprised tens of millions of unique TCRs from HLA-typed donors. Study findings and constraints: Being indistinguishable, some V segments were excluded, TRBV6-2 and TRBV6-3 among them. The later analysis indicated that the majority of CMV-associated TCR beta chains appeared HLA-restricted. Most TCR sequences showed up rarely, but some public TCRs showed up in many donors.

Primers for the PCR totalled 60 Vbeta and 13 Jbeta. Using immunoSEQ multiplex PCR, the repertoire was profiled, and TCRdb retains in-frame clones only, with some absent. The profile covers around 160,000 clones, with 70% to 90% appearing a single time and roughly 9.3% taken by the ten largest. Trimming cost V 2 bases and J 2 bases, with 21 bases left between them. Germline V CDR1 and CDR2: SGHTA, FQGNSA. The length of the CDR3 is 19 residues. The material sequenced was PBMCs. V and J are TRBV7-2 and TRBJ2-2; possibly TRBD2 for D (6 bases). The TCR comes from a man between 18 and 35 years old in good health and CMV-seropositive. CDR3 residues: CASSLFLGGPGLNTGELFF. The CDR3 DNA reads TGTGCCAGCAGCTTATTTCTGGGAGGCCCCGGACTAAACACCGGGGAGCTGTTTTTT.